This T cell receptor beta chain was sequenced for a study of T cell changes during pregnancy in multiple sclerosis. V was cut by 0 bases and J by 5 bases, with 9 bases left in between. This CDR3 is 14 amino acids long. The germline CDR1 and CDR2 sequences are SGHRS and YFSETQ. Produced via immunoSEQ multiplex PCR; TCRdb's table is partial and in-frame only. The sample contains fewer than 75,000 clones, approximately 93% of which appear only once. The receptor's source is a female donor with multiple sclerosis, enrolled in a pregnancy study. Sample: peripheral blood, taken in the second trimester of pregnancy. The chain carries TRBV5-1 and TRBJ1-5, with a weak D call TRBD1 (5 bases). The CDR3 bases are TGCGCCAGCAGCTTGGGACAGCCTTATCAGCCCCAGCATTTT. Its translation: CASSLGQPYQPQHF.